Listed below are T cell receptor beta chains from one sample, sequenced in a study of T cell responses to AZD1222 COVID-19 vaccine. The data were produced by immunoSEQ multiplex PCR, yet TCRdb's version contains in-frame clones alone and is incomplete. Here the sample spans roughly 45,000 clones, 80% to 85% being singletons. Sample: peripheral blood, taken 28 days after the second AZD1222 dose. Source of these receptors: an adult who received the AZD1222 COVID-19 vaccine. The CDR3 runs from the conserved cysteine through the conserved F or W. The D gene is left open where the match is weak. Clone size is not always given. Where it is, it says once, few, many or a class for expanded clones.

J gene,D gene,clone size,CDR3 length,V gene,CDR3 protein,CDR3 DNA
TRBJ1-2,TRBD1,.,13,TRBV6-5,CASRGTGSSGYTF,TGTGCCAGCAGGGGGACAGGGTCGTCTGGCTACACCTTC
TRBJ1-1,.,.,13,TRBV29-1,CSVATGSNTEAFF,TGCAGCGTTGCTACGGGCTCGAACACTGAAGCTTTCTTT
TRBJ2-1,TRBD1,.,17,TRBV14,CASSPLTGISSYNEQFF,TGTGCCAGCAGCCCATTGACAGGGATTTCCTCCTACAATGAGCAGTTCTTC
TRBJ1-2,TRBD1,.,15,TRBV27,CASSYLGQTNYGYTF,TGTGCCAGCAGTTATTTGGGACAGACTAACTATGGCTACACCTTC
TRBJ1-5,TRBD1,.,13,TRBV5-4,CASSWDRDQPQHF,TGTGCCAGCAGCTGGGACAGGGATCAGCCCCAGCATTTT
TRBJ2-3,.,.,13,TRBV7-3,CASSPLGADTQYF,TGTGCCAGCAGCCCTTTGGGGGCAGATACGCAGTATTTT
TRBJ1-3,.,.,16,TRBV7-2,CASSLGSQLSGNTIYF,TGTGCCAGCAGCTTAGGCTCCCAGCTCTCTGGAAACACCATATATTTT
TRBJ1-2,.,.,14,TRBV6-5,CASREVDRIYGYTF,TGTGCCAGCAGGGAGGTAGACAGAATCTATGGCTACACCTTC
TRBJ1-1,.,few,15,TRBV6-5,CASSYSGGGGTEAFF,TGTGCCAGCAGTTACTCGGGGGGCGGGGGCACTGAAGCTTTCTTT
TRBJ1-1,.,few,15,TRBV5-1,CASSLTGPVNTEAFF,TGCGCCAGCAGCTTGACGGGTCCGGTGAACACTGAAGCTTTCTTT
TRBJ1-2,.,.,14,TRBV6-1,CASSEVASDYGYTF,TGTGCCAGCAGTGAAGTGGCATCCGACTATGGCTACACCTTC
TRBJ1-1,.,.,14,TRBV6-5,CASRRSLSDTEAFF,TGTGCCAGCAGGCGCAGTCTGTCGGACACTGAAGCTTTCTTT
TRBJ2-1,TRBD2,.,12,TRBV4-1,CASSQTSDEQFF,TGCGCCAGCAGCCAGACTAGCGATGAGCAGTTCTTC
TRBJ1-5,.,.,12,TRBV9,CASTGDNQPQHF,TGTGCCAGCACTGGGGACAATCAGCCCCAGCATTTT
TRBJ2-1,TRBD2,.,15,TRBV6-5,CASTLLAGVSNEQFF,TGTGCCAGCACTCTTCTAGCGGGGGTCTCTAATGAGCAGTTCTTC
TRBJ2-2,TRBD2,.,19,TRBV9,CASSPPGLGLAGGAGELFF,TGTGCCAGCAGCCCCCCCGGATTGGGACTAGCGGGGGGCGCCGGGGAGCTGTTTTTT
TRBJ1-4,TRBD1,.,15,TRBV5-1,CASSITGATNEKLFF,TGCGCCAGCAGCATAACAGGGGCGACTAATGAAAAACTGTTTTTT
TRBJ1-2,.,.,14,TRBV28,CASSLQGTIYGYTF,TGTGCCAGCAGTTTACAGGGTACCATTTATGGCTACACCTTC
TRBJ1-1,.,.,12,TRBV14,CASSPFPGEAFF,TGTGCCAGCAGCCCGTTTCCCGGGGAAGCTTTCTTT
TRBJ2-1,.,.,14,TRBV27,CASSWRSGTAEQFF,TGTGCCAGCAGTTGGAGGTCGGGAACTGCTGAGCAGTTCTTC
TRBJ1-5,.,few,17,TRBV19,CASSAFLGGGSNQPQHF,TGTGCCAGCAGCGCCTTTCTAGGGGGTGGGAGCAATCAGCCCCAGCATTTT
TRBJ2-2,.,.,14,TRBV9,CASSELQGAGELFF,TGTGCCAGCAGCGAACTACAGGGCGCCGGGGAGCTGTTTTTT
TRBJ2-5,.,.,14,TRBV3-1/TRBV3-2,CASSQWDPQETQYF,TGTGCCAGCAGCCAATGGGACCCCCAAGAGACCCAGTACTTC
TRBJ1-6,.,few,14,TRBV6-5,CASNTGARNSPLHF,TGTGCCAGCAATACGGGGGCTCGGAATTCACCCCTCCACTTT
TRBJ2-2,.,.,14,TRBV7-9,CASRGRSNTGELFF,TGTGCCAGCCGGGGACGTTCGAACACCGGGGAGCTGTTTTTT
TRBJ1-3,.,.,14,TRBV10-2,CASNPGGSGNTIYF,TGCGCCAGCAACCCCGGGGGGTCTGGAAACACCATATATTTT
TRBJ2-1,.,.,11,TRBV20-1,CSARSFNEQFF,TGCAGTGCTAGATCGTTCAATGAGCAGTTCTTC
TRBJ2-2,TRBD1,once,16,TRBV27,CASSSNRGRNTGELFF,TGTGCCAGCAGTTCCAACAGGGGAAGGAACACCGGGGAGCTGTTTTTT
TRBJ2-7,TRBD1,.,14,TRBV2,CANVGQRLPYEQYF,TGTGCCAATGTGGGACAGAGACTTCCCTACGAGCAGTACTTC
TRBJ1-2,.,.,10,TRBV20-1,CSARVRFHTF,TGCAGTGCTAGAGTCCGGTTTCACACCTTC